This is a list of T cell receptor beta chains from one sample in a study of OX40 agonist ivuxolimab in advanced cancers. Using immunoSEQ multiplex PCR, the repertoire was profiled, and TCRdb retains in-frame clones only, with some absent. Of about 77,000 clones listed, roughly 89% were seen once; the top ten hold less than 3%. The sample in question was CD4+ or CD8+ T cells sorted from blood, obtained in a trial of the OX40 agonist ivuxolimab. The receptors come from an adult with an advanced solid tumor such as melanoma, head and neck, liver or kidney cancer. The CDR3 runs from the conserved cysteine through the conserved F or W. Each record gives: J gene, D gene, clone size, V gene, CDR3 DNA, CDR3 protein. A D gene is named only where the DNA matches it firmly. The listing skips clone size in some rows; elsewhere it reads once, few, many or a size class.

TRBJ2-3	NA	NA	TRBV6-5	TGTGCCAGCAGCGGGGCTTCGAGGGTCAGAGATACGCAGTATTTT	CASSGASRVRDTQYF
TRBJ2-5	TRBD2	NA	TRBV7-2	TGTGCCAGCAGCGGTTCCCTAGCGGGGGCCCAAGAGACCCAGTACTTC	CASSGSLAGAQETQYF
TRBJ2-7	NA	NA	TRBV10-3	TGTGCCATCAGTGAGAGGACTGCGAGCTCCTACGAGCAGTACTTC	CAISERTASSYEQYF
TRBJ2-2	NA	NA	TRBV6-5	TGTGCCAGCAGTTACTCTCTTACAGGGTCCGGGGAGCTGTTTTTT	CASSYSLTGSGELFF
TRBJ1-1	NA	once	TRBV7-9	TGTGCCAGCAGCTTGTCGGCCGCAAACACTGAAGCTTTCTTT	CASSLSAANTEAFF
TRBJ1-1	NA	NA	TRBV5-1	TGCGCCAGCAGCCGCACAGGCGATCTTGAAGCTTTCTTT	CASSRTGDLEAFF
TRBJ2-3	TRBD2	NA	TRBV5-1	TGCGCCAGCAGTGAACTTCTAGCGGGAATCACAGATACGCAGTATTTT	CASSELLAGITDTQYF
TRBJ2-3	NA	once	TRBV5-5	TGTGCCAGCAGCTTGGCCGGGTCTAGCACAGATACGCAGTATTTT	CASSLAGSSTDTQYF
TRBJ1-1	NA	once	TRBV7-9	TGTGCCAGCAGCTTAGGGGGAGGCACTGAAGCTTTCTTT	CASSLGGGTEAFF
TRBJ2-6	NA	NA	TRBV7-6	TGTGCCAGCAGCCCAGCGGTCTCTGGGGCCAACGTCCTGACTTTC	CASSPAVSGANVLTF
TRBJ1-5	NA	few	TRBV6-1	TGTGCCAGCAGTGCTCGAAGACAGGAGCTTTATAGCAATCAGCCCCAGCATTTT	CASSARRQELYSNQPQHF
TRBJ2-7	NA	NA	TRBV10-3	TGTGCCATCAGGGAGGGACAGCTTTCTGGCGAGCAGTACTTC	CAIREGQLSGEQYF